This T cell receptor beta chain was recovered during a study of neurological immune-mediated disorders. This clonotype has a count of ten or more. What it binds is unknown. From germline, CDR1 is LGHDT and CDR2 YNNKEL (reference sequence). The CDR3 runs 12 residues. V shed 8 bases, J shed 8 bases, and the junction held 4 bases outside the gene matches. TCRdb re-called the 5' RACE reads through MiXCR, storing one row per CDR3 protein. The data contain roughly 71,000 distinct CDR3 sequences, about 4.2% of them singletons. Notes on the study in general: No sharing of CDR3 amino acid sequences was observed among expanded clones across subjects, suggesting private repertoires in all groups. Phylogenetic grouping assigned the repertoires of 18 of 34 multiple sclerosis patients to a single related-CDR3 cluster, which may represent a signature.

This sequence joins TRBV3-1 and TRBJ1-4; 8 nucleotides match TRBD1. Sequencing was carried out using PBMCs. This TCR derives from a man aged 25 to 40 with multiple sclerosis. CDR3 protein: CASVDRDEKLFF. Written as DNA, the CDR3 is TGTGCCAGCGTGGACAGGGACGAAAAACTGTTTTTT.